Sequencing of this T cell receptor beta chain was carried out in a study of human T cells and chemical hapten exposure. For the study at large: Diphenylcyclopropenone was administered weekly to the scalp of patients throughout the approximately 24-week study. Recorded diagnoses among the mostly female patients were alopecia areata, totalis or universalis.

Via MiXCR, TCRdb re-called the RACE reads, giving one row per CDR3 protein. The sample holds 380,000 or so distinct CDR3 sequences, approximately 5% seen once. General study findings and limits: The count of PT1 expanded TCRs correlated positively with patch test score. Compared to controls, expanded TCRs made significantly more large clusters of similar CDR3s.

Specified time point: patch test 1, 2 weeks after DPC sensitization. Treatment: therapeutic diphenylcyclopropenone sensitization with weekly scalp DPC. This clonotype was recorded many times. The target antigen is unknown. Germline values: CDR1 GTSNPN, CDR2 SVGIG (reference sequence). The CDR3 loop spans 11 amino acids. Trimming took off 5 bases at V and 0 bases at J, with 4 bases between the two ends. The chain is built from TRBV30 and TRBJ1-1; D ambiguous. This TCR came from a woman aged 45-60 years with alopecia areata. Some clones in this sample may be carry-over from other donors' samples. The material sequenced was whole blood, taken in connection with sensitization to the hapten diphenylcyclopropenone (DPC). The CDR3 is CAWSMNTEAFF. CDR3 in DNA: TGTGCCTGGTCAATGAACACTGAAGCTTTCTTT.